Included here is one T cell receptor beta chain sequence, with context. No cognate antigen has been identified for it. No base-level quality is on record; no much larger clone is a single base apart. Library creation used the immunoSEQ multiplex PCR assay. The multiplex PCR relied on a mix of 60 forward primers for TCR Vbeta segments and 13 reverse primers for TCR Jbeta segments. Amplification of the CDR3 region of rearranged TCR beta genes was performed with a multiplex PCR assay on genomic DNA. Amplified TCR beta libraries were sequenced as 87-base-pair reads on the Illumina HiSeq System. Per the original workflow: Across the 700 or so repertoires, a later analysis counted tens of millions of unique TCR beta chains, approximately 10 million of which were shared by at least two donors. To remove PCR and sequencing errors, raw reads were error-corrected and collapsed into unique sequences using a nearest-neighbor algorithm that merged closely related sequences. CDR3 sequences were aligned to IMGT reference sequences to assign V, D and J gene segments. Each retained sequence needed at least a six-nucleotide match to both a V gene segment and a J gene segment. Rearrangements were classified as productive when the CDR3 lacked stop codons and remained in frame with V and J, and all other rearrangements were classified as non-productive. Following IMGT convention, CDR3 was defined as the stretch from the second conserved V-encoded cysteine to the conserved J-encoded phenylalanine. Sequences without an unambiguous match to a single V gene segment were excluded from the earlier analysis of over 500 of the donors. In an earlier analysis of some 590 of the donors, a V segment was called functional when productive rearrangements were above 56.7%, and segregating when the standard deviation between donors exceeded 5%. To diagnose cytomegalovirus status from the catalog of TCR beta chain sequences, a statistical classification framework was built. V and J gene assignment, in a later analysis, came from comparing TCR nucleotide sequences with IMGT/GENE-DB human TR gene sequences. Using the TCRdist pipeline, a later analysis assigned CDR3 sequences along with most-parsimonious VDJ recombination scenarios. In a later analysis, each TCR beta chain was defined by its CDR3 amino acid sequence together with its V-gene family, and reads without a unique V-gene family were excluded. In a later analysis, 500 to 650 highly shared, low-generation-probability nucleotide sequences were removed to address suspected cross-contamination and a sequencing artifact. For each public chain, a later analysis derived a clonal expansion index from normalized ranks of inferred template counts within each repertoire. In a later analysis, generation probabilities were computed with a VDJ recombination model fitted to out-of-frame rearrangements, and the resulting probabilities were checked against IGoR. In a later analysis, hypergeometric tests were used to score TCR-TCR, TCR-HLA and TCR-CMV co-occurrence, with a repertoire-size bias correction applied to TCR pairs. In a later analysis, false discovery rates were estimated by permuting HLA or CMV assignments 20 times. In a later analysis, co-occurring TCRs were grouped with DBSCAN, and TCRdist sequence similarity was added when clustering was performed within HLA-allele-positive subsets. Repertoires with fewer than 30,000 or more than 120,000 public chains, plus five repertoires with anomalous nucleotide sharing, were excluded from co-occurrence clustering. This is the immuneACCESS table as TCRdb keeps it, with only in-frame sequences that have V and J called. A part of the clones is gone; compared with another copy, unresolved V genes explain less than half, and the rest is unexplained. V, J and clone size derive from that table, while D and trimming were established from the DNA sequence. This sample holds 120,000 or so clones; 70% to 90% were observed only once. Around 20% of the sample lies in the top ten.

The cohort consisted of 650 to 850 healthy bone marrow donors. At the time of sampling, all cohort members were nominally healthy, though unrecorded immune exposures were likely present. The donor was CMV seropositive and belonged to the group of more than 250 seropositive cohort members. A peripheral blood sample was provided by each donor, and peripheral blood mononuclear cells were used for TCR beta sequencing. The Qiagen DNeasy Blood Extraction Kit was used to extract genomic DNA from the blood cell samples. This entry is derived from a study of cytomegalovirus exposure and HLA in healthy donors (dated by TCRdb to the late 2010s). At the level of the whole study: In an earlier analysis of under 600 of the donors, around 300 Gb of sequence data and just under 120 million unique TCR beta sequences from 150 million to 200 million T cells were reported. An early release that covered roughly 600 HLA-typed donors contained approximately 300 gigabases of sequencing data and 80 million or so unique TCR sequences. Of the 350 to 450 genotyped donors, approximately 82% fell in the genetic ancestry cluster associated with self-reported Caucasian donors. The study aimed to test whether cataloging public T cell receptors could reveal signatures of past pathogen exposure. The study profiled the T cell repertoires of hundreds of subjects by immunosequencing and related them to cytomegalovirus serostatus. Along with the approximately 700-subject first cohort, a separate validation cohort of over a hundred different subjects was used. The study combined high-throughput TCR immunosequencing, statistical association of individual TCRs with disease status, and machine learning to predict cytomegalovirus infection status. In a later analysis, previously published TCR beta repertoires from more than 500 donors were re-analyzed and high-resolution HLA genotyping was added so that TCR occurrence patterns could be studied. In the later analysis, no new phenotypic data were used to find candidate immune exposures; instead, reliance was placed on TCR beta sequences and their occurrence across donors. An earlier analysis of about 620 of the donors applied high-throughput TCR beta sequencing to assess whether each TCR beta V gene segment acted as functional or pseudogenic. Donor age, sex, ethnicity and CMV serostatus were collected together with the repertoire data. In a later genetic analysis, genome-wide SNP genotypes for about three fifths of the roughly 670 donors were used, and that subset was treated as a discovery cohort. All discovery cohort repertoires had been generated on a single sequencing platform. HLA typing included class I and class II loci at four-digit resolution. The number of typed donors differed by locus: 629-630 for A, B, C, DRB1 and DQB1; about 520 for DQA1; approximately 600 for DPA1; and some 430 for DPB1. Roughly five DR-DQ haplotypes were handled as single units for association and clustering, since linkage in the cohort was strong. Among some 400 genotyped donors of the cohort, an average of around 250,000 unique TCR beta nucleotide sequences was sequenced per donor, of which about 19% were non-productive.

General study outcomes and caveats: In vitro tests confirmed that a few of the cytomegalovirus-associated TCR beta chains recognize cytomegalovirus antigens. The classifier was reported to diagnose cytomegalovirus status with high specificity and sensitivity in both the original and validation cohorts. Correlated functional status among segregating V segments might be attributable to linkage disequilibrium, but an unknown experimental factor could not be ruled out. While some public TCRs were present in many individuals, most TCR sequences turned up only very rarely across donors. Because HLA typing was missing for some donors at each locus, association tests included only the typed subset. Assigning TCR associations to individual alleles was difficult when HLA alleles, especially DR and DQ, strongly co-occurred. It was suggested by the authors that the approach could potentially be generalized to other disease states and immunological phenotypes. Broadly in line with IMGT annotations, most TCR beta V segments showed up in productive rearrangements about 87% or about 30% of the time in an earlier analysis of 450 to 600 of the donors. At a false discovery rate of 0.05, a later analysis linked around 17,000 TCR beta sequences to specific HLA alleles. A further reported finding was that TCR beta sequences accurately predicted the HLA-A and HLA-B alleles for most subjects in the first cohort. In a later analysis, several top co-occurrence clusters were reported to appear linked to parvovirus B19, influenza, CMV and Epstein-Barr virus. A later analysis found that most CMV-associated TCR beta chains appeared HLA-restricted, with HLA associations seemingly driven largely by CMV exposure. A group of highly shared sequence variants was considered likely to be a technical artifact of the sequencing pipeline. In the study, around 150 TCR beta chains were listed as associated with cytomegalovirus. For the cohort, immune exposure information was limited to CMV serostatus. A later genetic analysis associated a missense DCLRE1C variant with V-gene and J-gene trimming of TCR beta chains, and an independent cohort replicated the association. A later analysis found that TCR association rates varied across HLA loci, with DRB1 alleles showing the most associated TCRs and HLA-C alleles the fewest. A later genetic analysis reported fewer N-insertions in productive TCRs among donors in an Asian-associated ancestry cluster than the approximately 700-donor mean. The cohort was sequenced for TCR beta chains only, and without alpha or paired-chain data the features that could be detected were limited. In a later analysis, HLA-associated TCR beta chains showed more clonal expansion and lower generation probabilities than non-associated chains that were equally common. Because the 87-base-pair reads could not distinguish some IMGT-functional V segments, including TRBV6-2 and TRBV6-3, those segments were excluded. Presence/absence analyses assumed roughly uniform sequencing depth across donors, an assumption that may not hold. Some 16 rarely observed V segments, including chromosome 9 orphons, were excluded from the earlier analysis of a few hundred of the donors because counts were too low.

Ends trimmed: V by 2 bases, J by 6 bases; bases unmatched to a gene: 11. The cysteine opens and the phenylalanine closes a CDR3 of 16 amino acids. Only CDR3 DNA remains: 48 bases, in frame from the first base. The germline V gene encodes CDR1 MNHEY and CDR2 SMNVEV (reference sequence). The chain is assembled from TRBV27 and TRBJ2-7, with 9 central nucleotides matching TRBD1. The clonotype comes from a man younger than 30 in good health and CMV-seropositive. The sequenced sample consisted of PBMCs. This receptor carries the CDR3 CASSLSPGTGTPEQYF. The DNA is TGTGCCAGCAGTTTAAGTCCTGGGACAGGGACACCCGAGCAGTACTTC.